Presented here are 26 T cell receptor beta chains from one specimen sequenced in a study of cytomegalovirus exposure and HLA in healthy donors. The repertoire was sequenced with immunoSEQ multiplex PCR; TCRdb's copy has only in-frame clones and lacks some. The sample holds about 130,000 clones; 70% to 90% are singletons and the top ten take around 5.9%. Sample: PBMCs. The receptors originated from a woman between 25 and 40 years old in good health and CMV-seropositive.

This chain joins TRBV5-1 and TRBJ2-1, with 7 bases identical to TRBD2. CDR1 SGHRS and CDR2 YFSETQ come from the germline V gene. The CDR3 runs 15 residues. With 0 bases clipped from V and 10 bases from J, the junction kept 10 bases outside the gene matches. The CDR3 loop reads CASSLGLADDLEQFF. In DNA, the CDR3 is TGCGCCAGCAGCTTGGGGCTAGCGGACGACCTAGAGCAGTTCTTC.

A word on this clone: Other nucleotide sequences from this sample produce the same CDR3. The chain carries TRBV28 and TRBJ1-5, with D possibly being TRBD1 (5 bases). This CDR3 is 14 amino acids long. The germline V gene encodes CDR1 MDHEN and CDR2 SYDVKM. The germline V and J ends were trimmed by 2 bases and 1 base, with 6 bases remaining between them. CDR3 in DNA: TGTGCCAGCAGTTTAGGGGGGAGCAATCAGCCCCAGCATTTT. It codes for CASSLGGSNQPQHF.

The rearrangement links TRBV9 to TRBJ2-7; D remains unclear. The CDR3 is 13 residues long. V lost 4 bases, J lost 2 bases, and 10 bases lay in between. Germline assignment: CDR1 SGDLS and CDR2 YYNGEE. CDR3 bases: TGTGCCAGCAGCTTCACGGGTACCTACGAGCAGTACTTC. It encodes CASSFTGTYEQYF.

The chain has TRBV28 and TRBJ2-4; 7 bases agree with TRBD1. The V gene's germline CDR1 is MDHEN and CDR2 SYDVKM. The CDR3 loop spans 18 amino acids. J lost 0 bases, V lost 8 bases, and 16 bases had no gene match. Here the CDR3 DNA reads TGTGCCAGCCGCGACTTGGATAAGGGACAGCTAGCCAAAAACATTCAGTACTTC. Residues: CASRDLDKGQLAKNIQYF.

The genes are TRBV5-4 and TRBJ2-3, with 9 bases identical to TRBD2. The CDR3 runs to 16 residues. Germline-derived CDR1 and CDR2 are SGHNT and YYREEE (reference sequence). Losses at the gene ends were 4 bases for V and 0 bases for J; bases not matched to a gene: 6. The CDR3 DNA follows: TGTGCCAGCAGCCCTGGACTAGCGAGCAGCACAGATACGCAGTATTTT. Protein product: CASSPGLASSTDTQYF.

The chain uses TRBV4-1 and TRBJ2-2; the match to TRBD2 covers 9 bases. CDR3 length: 16 residues. CDR1 is MGHRA and CDR2 is YSYEKL in the germline V gene. V shed 7 bases, J shed 7 bases, and the junction held 13 bases outside the gene matches. The CDR3 is CASTVSLAGEIGELFF. Here the CDR3 DNA reads TGCGCCAGCACGGTTAGTTTAGCGGGAGAAATCGGGGAGCTGTTTTTT.

V usage is TRBV28 and J usage is TRBJ2-7, with TRBD2 as a possible D gene (6 bases). V was trimmed by 2 bases and J by 4 bases, leaving 6 bases between them. The germline V gene encodes CDR1 MDHEN and CDR2 SYDVKM. CDR3 length equals 12 residues. DNA for the CDR3: TGTGCCAGCAGTTTAGGGGGGTACGAGCAGTACTTC. It is translated as CASSLGGYEQYF.

The rearrangement links TRBV19 to TRBJ2-7; the match to TRBD1 covers 10 bases. The CDR3 spans 15 residues. Germline V gene data show CDR1 as LNHDA and CDR2 as SQIVND (reference sequence). V lost 3 bases to trimming and J lost 2 bases; unmatched junction nucleotides: 4. The CDR3 DNA follows: TGTGCCAGTAGTATGGCCGGGACAGGGGCCTACGAGCAGTACTTC. Translation gives CASSMAGTGAYEQYF.

V usage is TRBV19 and J usage is TRBJ2-7, with D unclear. Germline loops: CDR1 LNHDA, CDR2 SQIVND (reference sequence). V shed 5 bases and J shed 1 base, with 12 bases lying between them. CDR3 length: 14 amino acids. This CDR3 reads CASSYTSRSYEQYF. DNA of the CDR3: TGTGCCAGTAGTTACACCTCGAGGTCCTACGAGCAGTACTTC.

The V and J genes are TRBV29-1 and TRBJ2-1, with 7 bases matching TRBD2. The germline CDR1 and CDR2 sequences are SQVTM and ANQGSEA. The trim removed 3 bases at V and 4 bases at J, leaving 9 bases unmatched. The CDR3 covers 15 residues. CDR3 loop: CSVEGWRGKYNEQFF. DNA for the CDR3: TGCAGCGTTGAGGGTTGGCGGGGGAAGTACAATGAGCAGTTCTTC.

J is TRBJ2-4 and V is TRBV2; 11 nucleotides match TRBD2. The CDR3 is 13 amino acids. Germline-derived CDR1 and CDR2 are SNHLY and FYNNEI. V shed 8 bases, J shed 12 bases, and the junction held 9 bases outside the gene matches. The CDR3 spells CASLRLAGHNQYF. The DNA for the CDR3 is TGTGCCAGCCTCCGACTAGCGGGACACAATCAGTACTTC.

The gene calls are TRBV27 and TRBJ1-5; D may be TRBD1 (5 bases). Trimming pared 6 bases from V and 4 bases from J, leaving 13 bases between. The CDR3 length is 14 residues. CDR1 is MNHEY and CDR2 is SMNVEV in the germline V gene (reference sequence). CDR3 bases: TGTGCCAGCAGACCCGGACAATTGAATCAGCCCCAGCATTTT. Amino acids: CASRPGQLNQPQHF.

This chain connects TRBV9 to TRBJ2-4, with a tentative D call TRBD2 (6 bases). Germline V gives CDR1 SGDLS, CDR2 YYNGEE. The CDR3 length is 15 residues. The V end lost 0 bases, the J end lost 0 bases, and 7 bases lay between the germline ends. The CDR3 DNA sequence: TGTGCCAGCAGCGTAGCCGGGAGAGCCAAAAACATTCAGTACTTC. Encoded protein: CASSVAGRAKNIQYF.

The chain recombines TRBV9 with TRBJ2-1; TRBD2 agrees at 7 bases. From germline, CDR1 is SGDLS and CDR2 YYNGEE. This CDR3 has 18 residues. V was pared by 2 bases and J by 3 bases, with 14 bases of the junction left unmatched. CDR3: CASSVGGSAASGYNEQFF. The DNA of the CDR3 is TGTGCCAGCAGCGTGGGAGGGAGTGCCGCCTCAGGCTACAATGAGCAGTTCTTC.

J is TRBJ2-3 and V is TRBV6-4; 10 bases match TRBD2. Germline V gene sequence: CDR1 MRHNA, CDR2 SNTAGT. This CDR3 contains 16 residues. The ends lost 6 bases at V and 1 base at J; junction bases unmatched: 7. In DNA form, the CDR3 reads TGTGCCAGCAGCTACCAGGGGACTAGCGGCACAGATACGCAGTATTTT. Translating gives CASSYQGTSGTDTQYF.

The chain combines TRBV11-3 with TRBJ2-7; tentative D call: TRBD2 (6 bases). Germline-derived CDR1 and CDR2 are SGHNT and YENEEA. There are 15 residues in the CDR3. The V end lost 5 bases, the J end lost 5 bases, and 19 bases lay between the germline ends. The CDR3 DNA is TGTGCCAGCAGCGAAAAGGGACTTGTGGGGGACGAGCAGTACTTC. Translation: CASSEKGLVGDEQYF.

The chain combines TRBV7-6 with TRBJ1-1; the match to TRBD1 covers 11 bases. Unmatched junction bases numbered 7, after V lost 1 base and J lost 3 bases. CDR3 length equals 17 residues. The germline CDR1 and CDR2 sequences are SGHVS and FNYEAQ. CDR3 loop: CASSLGTGGSADTEAFF. The CDR3, as DNA: TGTGCCAGCAGCTTAGGGACAGGGGGCTCCGCGGACACTGAAGCTTTCTTT.

The chain joins TRBV28 to TRBJ1-5, with 7 nucleotides matching TRBD1. This CDR3 contains 15 residues. Germline values: CDR1 MDHEN, CDR2 SYDVKM. The trim removed 6 bases at V and 2 bases at J, leaving 7 bases unmatched. CDR3 bases: TGTGCCAGCAGACACAGGGGAGGAGGCAATCAGCCCCAGCATTTT. Translating gives CASRHRGGGNQPQHF.

The V call is TRBV2, the J call TRBJ1-3; D ambiguous. The CDR3 has 15 residues. Germline-derived CDR1 and CDR2 are SNHLY and FYNNEI. V was cut by 0 bases and J by 0 bases, with 6 bases left in between. CDR3 nucleotide sequence: TGTGCCAGCAGTGAAGCGCGATACTCTGGAAACACCATATATTTT. The encoded protein is CASSEARYSGNTIYF.

This sequence joins TRBV10-2 and TRBJ2-7; D remains ambiguous. V gave up 6 bases and J gave up 2 bases, with 8 bases separating them. The CDR3 has 12 residues. CDR1 and CDR2 from the germline V gene are WSHSY and SAAADI. CDR3 in amino acids: CASRIDTYEQYF. DNA of the CDR3: TGCGCCAGCAGGATTGACACCTACGAGCAGTACTTC.

This clone has a single count. The CDR3 nucleotides are TGTGCCAGCAGCAGACGACTAGCGGGGGGGCTGGAGACCCAGTACTTC. As protein: CASSRRLAGGLETQYF. The J gene is TRBJ2-5, the V gene TRBV5-4, with 14 bases lining up with TRBD2. The CDR3 has 16 residues. With 4 bases clipped from V and 5 bases from J, the junction kept 7 bases outside the gene matches. CDR1 is SGHNT and CDR2 is YYREEE in the germline V gene (reference sequence). Based on the CDR3 plus reference TRBV5-4 and TRBJ2-5, the full variable domain is ETGVTQSPTHLIKTRGQQVTLRCSSQSGHNTVSWYQQALGQGPQFIFQYYREEENGRGNFPPRFSGLQFPNYSSELNVNALELDDSALYLCASSRRLAGGLETQYFGPGTRLLVL.

The gene calls are TRBV20-1 and TRBJ2-1; D not resolved. This CDR3 contains 11 residues. The germline gives CDR1 DFQATT, CDR2 SNEGSKA (reference sequence). V lost 6 bases to trimming and J lost 7 bases, with 10 bases between them. The chain's CDR3 is CSASRLNEQFF. The CDR3 coding sequence is TGCAGTGCGTCTAGGTTGAATGAGCAGTTCTTC.

V gene TRBV21-1 combines with J gene TRBJ1-5. TRBV21-1 is shown as a pseudogene. The CDR3 length is 11 residues. The chain's CDR3 is CASSSGGGQHF. In nucleotides, the CDR3 is TGTGCCAGCAGCTCCGGAGGAGGGCAGCATTTT.

The chain links TRBV2 to TRBJ2-1; 8 bases line up with TRBD1. The CDR3 is made up of 13 amino acids. CDR1 is SNHLY, CDR2 FYNNEI, per germline. V was clipped by 9 bases and J by 4 bases; unmatched bases: 5. CDR3 coding DNA: TGTGCCAGTTGGACAGGGACTTACAATGAGCAGTTCTTC. Translated, it gives CASWTGTYNEQFF.

This clone has only one observation. V gene TRBV6-5 combines with J gene TRBJ1-5; possible D gene TRBD1, 5 bases. CDR1 and CDR2 from the germline V gene are MNHEY and SVGAGI. The V end was cut by 4 bases, the J end by 0 bases, with 10 bases between. The CDR3 consists of 15 residues. In DNA form, the CDR3 reads TGTGCCAGCAGTTCCCACAGGTCTAGCAATCAGCCCCAGCATTTT. Translated: CASSSHRSSNQPQHF.

This clone has only one observation. The chain couples TRBV5-4 to TRBJ2-5, with 8 bases matching TRBD1. This CDR3 comprises 16 residues. CDR1 SGHNT and CDR2 YYREEE come from the germline V gene (reference sequence). Trimming removed 0 bases from V and 7 bases from J; junction bases left unmatched: 11. The CDR3: CASSLAGTGGVGTQYF. Here the CDR3 DNA reads TGTGCCAGCAGCTTGGCCGGGACAGGAGGGGTTGGGACCCAGTACTTC.